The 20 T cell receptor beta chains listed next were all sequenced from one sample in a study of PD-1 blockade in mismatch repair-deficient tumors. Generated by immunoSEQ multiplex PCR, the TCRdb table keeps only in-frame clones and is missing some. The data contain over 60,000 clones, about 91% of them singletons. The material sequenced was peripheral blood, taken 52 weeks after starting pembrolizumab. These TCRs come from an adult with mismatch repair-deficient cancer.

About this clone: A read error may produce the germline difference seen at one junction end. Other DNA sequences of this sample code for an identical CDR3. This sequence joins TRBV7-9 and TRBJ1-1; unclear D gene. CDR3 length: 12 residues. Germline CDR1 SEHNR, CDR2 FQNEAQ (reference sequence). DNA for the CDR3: TGTGCCAGCAGCTTCGGGGATACTGAAGCTTTTTTT. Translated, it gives CASSFGDTEAFF.

CDR3 loop: CASSPQGNTGELFF. As DNA, the CDR3 is TGTGCCAGCTCACCTCAGGGGAACACCGGGGAGCTGTTTTTT. The chain couples TRBV18 to TRBJ2-2; TRBD1 is a possible D gene (5 bases). The CDR3 loop spans 14 amino acids. Germline CDR1 reads KGHSH; CDR2 reads LQKENI. The V and J ends lost 3 bases and 1 base respectively, with 6 bases between them.

The CDR3 sequence: CASSAAQGAGGGNEQFF. CDR3 nucleotides: TGTGCCAGCAGTGCCGCCCAGGGCGCGGGAGGGGGTAATGAGCAGTTCTTC. The chain joins TRBV28 to TRBJ2-1; 9 nucleotides agree with TRBD2. In germline, CDR1 is MDHEN, CDR2 SYDVKM. CDR3 length: 17 residues. The J segment lost 7 bases and the V segment lost 5 bases, leaving 15 bases of the junction unmatched. Together with reference TRBV28 and TRBJ2-1, the CDR3 gives the full variable domain: DVKVTQSSRYLVKRTGEKVFLECVQDMDHENMFWYRQDPGLGLRLIYFSYDVKMKEKGDIPEGYSVSREKKERFSLILESASTNQTSMYLCASSAAQGAGGGNEQFFGPGTRLTVL.

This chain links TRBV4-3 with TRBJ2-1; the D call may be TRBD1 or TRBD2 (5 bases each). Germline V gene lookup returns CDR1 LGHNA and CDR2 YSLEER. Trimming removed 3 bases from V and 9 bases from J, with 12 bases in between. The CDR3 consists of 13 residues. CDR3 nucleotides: TGCGCCAGCAGCCATCGGCGAGGGGCTGAGCAGTTCTTC. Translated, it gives CASSHRRGAEQFF.

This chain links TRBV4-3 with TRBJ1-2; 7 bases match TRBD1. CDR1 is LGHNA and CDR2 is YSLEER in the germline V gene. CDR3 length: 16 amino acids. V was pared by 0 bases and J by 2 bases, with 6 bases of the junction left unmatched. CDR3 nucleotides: TGCGCCAGCAGCCAAGAAAACAGGGGATTGAACTATGGCTACACCTTC. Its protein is CASSQENRGLNYGYTF.

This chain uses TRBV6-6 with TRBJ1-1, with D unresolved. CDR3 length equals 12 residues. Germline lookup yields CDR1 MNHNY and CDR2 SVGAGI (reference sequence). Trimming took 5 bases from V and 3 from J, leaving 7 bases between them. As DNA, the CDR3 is TGTGCCAGCAGTGCAGTATACACTGAAGCTTTCTTT. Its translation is CASSAVYTEAFF.

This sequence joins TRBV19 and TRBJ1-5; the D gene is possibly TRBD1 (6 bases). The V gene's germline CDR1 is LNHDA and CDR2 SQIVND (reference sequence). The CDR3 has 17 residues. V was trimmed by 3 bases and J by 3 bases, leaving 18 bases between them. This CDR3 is CASSMGSRGENNQPQHF. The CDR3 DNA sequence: TGTGCCAGTAGTATGGGTAGCAGGGGTGAGAACAATCAGCCCCAGCATTTT.

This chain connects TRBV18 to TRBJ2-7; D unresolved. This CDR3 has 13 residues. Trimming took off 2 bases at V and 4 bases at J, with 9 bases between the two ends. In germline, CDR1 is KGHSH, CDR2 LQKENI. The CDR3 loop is CASSPRVEYEQYF. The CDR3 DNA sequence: TGTGCCAGCTCACCAAGAGTAGAATACGAGCAGTACTTC. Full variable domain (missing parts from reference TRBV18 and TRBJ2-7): NAGVMQNPRHLVRRRGQEARLRCSPMKGHSHVYWYRQLPEEGLKFMVYLQKENIIDESGMPKERFSAEFPKEGPSILRIQQVVRGDSAAYFCASSPRVEYEQYFGPGTRLTVT.

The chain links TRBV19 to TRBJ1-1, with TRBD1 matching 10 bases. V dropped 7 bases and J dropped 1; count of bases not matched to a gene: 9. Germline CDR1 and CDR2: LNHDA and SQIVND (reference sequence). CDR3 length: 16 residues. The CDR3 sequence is CASTKTGGRRNTEAFF. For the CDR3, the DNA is TGTGCCAGTACCAAGACAGGGGGCCGGAGGAACACTGAAGCTTTCTTT.

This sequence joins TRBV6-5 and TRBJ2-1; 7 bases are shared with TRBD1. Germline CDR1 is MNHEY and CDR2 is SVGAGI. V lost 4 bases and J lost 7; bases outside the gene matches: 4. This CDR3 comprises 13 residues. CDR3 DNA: TGTGCCAGCAGTTTCAGACAGGGAAATGAGCAGTTCTTC. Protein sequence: CASSFRQGNEQFF.

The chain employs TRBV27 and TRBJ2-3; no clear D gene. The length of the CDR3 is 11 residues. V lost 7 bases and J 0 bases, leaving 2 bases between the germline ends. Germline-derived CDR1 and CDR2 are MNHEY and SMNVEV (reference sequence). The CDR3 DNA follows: TGTGCCAGCACTAGCACAGATACGCAGTATTTT. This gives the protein CASTSTDTQYF.

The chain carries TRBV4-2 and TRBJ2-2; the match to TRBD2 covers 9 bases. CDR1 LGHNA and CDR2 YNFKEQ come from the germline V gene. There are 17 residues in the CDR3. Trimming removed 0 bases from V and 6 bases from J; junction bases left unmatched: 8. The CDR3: CASSQDRSGRSPGELFF. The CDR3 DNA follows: TGTGCCAGCAGCCAAGATAGGAGCGGGAGGTCCCCCGGGGAGCTGTTTTTT.

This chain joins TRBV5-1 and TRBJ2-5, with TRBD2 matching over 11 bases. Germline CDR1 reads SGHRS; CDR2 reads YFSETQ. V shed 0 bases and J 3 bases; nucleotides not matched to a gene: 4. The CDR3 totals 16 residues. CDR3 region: CASSLASGRSKETQYF. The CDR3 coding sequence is TGCGCCAGCAGCTTGGCTAGCGGGAGGTCTAAAGAGACCCAGTACTTC.

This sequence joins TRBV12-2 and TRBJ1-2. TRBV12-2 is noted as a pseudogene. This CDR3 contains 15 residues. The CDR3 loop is CASRLAQGKCYGYTF. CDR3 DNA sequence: TGTGCAAGTCGCTTAGCGCAAGGGAAATGCTATGGCTACACCTTC.

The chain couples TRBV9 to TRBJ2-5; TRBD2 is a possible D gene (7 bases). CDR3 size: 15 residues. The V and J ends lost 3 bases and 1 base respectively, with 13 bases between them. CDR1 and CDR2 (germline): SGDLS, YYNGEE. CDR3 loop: CASSGGGNVQETQYF. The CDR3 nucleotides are TGTGCCAGCAGCGGGGGGGGCAACGTCCAAGAGACCCAGTACTTC.

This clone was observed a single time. CDR3 nucleotide sequence: TGCGCCAGCACCCGGGCCGTAAACACTGAAGCTTTCTTT. It translates to CASTRAVNTEAFF. The rearrangement joins TRBV10-2 to TRBJ1-1; D is unresolved. V was pared by 7 bases and J by 2 bases, with 11 bases between. The CDR3 loop spans 13 amino acids. Looked up from germline, CDR1 is WSHSY and CDR2 is SAAADI.

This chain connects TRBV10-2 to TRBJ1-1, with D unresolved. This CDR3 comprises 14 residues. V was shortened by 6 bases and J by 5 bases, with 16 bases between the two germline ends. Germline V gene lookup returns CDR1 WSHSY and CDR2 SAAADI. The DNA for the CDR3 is TGCGCCAGCAGAGAGACAAGGTCGATTACTGAAGCTTTCTTT. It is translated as CASRETRSITEAFF.

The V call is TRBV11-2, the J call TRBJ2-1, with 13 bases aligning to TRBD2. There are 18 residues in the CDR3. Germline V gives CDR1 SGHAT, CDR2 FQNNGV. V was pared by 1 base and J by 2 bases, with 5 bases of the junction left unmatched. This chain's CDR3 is CASSLGIGTSGTYNEQFF. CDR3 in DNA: TGTGCCAGCAGCTTAGGGATCGGGACTAGCGGGACCTACAATGAGCAGTTCTTC.

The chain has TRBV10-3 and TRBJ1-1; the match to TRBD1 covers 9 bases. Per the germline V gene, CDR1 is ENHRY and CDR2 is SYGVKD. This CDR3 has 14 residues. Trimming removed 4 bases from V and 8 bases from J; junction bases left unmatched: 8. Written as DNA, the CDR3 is TGTGCCATCAGTGGCCGGGACAGGGCTATGGAAGCTTTCTTT. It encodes CAISGRDRAMEAFF.

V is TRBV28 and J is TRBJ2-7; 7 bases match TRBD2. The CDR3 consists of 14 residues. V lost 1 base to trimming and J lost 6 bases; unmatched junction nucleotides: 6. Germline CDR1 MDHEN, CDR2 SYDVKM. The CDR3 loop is CASSLLGGSGEQYF. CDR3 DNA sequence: TGTGCCAGCAGTTTATTGGGCGGGAGTGGCGAGCAGTACTTC.